This T cell receptor (beta chain) is drawn from a study of human versus mouse CDR3 diversity and MHC coevolution (dated by TCRdb to 2016 to 2017). Background for the entire study: The immunoSEQ assay was reported to detect one in 200,000 T cells and to minimize multiplex PCR amplification bias. Valid reads per sample ranged from roughly 0.6 x 10^7 to 1.7 x 10^7 across mouse and human samples. Human naive CD4 T cell repertoires were used as a reference for TCR selection on multiple MHC II alleles and were compared with human-TCR-locus transgenic mice carrying single MHC II. The human cohort comprised three healthy volunteer blood donors, one aged 30 to 39, one aged 40 to 50 and one aged 60 to 70 at collection. What the authors observed across the whole study: Among all the groups compared, the lowest clonal inequality scores came from two of the three human donors. On average, humans had more CDR3 deletions and insertions than mice did, pointing to greater exonuclease and TdT activity. The largest TCR beta repertoire according to iCHAO1 estimates belonged to humans, at 1.5 million to 2 million clonotypes, a result attributed likely to selection by multiple MHC II molecules. Because human T cells were selected on six or seven MHC II alleles, repertoire diversity was not considered directly comparable between humans and mice.

Fluorescence-activated cell sorting was used to pull naive CD4 T cells, meaning cells that were CD45RO-negative and CD62L-positive, out of the PBMCs. About 50 ml of fresh peripheral blood was drawn per donor, and PBMCs were isolated by Ficoll density centrifugation. Cell sorting was carried out on a FACSAria III instrument, and a purity above 85% was achieved for all samples. The table lists this clone with a few counts. Its specific antigen is unknown. The record has no base qualities; no much larger clone is one base away. Spanning cysteine to phenylalanine, the CDR3 consists of 14 amino acids. The only DNA kept is the CDR3, 42 bases in frame from the first base. CDR1 SNHLY and CDR2 FYNNEI were looked up in the germline V gene. Trimming removed 3 bases from V and 4 bases from J, leaving 10 bases between the germline ends. The QIAGEN blood and tissue kit was used to extract genomic DNA from sorted cells, and the DNA was quantified on a NanoDrop 1000. TCR alpha and beta chains were deep sequenced and quantified on the immunoSEQ platform using multiplex PCR of genomic DNA. Processing in the source paper ran as follows. IMGT gene and region definitions were used to annotate TCR sequences. As a stand-in for the preselection repertoire, out-of-frame rearrangements were used and set against in-frame clonotypes. The iCHAO1 estimator supplied with the immunoSEQ platform was used to estimate repertoire size. A Gini index, which is based on the Lorenz curve, was applied to in-frame amino acid clonotypes to measure clonal inequality. Shared clonotypes were counted with the intersect function of the R package tcR, and similarity was scored with the Jaccard index. V, J and V-J usage frequencies went into a principal component analysis run with the R prcomp function, with no normalization applied. In its TCRdb copy, this immuneACCESS table keeps in-frame sequences only and misses some clones. Where compared with another copy, unresolved V genes explain less than half of these, and the others have no known cause. That table furnishes V, J and clone size, whereas the DNA furnished D and trimming. This sample has about 81,000 clones in its table, and 93% of those were observed once. 1.2% to 1.5% of the sample is taken by the ten largest.

The sequencing sample was made of naive CD4+ T cells from blood. The cell subset or site label for this specimen denotes: CD45RO-negative CD62L-positive naive CD4 T cells. The clonotype was recovered from a person aged 30 to 70 in good health. The chain is made from TRBV2 and TRBJ1-5; TRBD1 is possibly the D segment (6 matching bases). The CDR3 reads CASSERGWNQPQHF. In nucleotides, the sequence is TGTGCCAGCAGTGAGAGGGGGTGGAATCAGCCCCAGCATTTT.